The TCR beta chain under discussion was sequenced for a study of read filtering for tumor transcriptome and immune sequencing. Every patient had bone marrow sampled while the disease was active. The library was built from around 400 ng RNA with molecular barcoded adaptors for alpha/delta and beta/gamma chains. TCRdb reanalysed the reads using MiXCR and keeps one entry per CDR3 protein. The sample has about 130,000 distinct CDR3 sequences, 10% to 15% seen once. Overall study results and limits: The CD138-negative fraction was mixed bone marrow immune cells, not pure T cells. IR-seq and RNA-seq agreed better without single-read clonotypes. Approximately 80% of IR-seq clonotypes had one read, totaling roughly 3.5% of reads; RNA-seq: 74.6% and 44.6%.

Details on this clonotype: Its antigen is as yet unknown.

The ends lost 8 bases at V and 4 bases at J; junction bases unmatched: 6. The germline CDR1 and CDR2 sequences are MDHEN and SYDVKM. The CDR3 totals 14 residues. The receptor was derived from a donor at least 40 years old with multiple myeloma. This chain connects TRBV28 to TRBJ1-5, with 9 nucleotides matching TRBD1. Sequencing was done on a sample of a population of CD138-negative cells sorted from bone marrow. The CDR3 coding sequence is TGTGCCAGCTGCGGGACAGGGCTAAATCAGCCCCAGCATTTT. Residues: CASCGTGLNQPQHF.